This TCR beta chain is from a study of blood T cell repertoires in COVID-19. Measured with immunoSEQ multiplex PCR; TCRdb has only the in-frame clones, and not every one. The sample carries fewer than 500,000 clones, around nine tenths recorded once. The CDR3 contains 16 residues. Trimming took 5 bases from V and 8 from J; bases not matched to a gene: 17. Germline assignment: CDR1 SEHNR and CDR2 FQNEAQ (reference sequence). This chain joins TRBV7-9 and TRBJ1-2; 7 bases are shared with TRBD1. The clonotype originates from a woman aged 25 to 39 with acute COVID-19. Sample: PBMCs or T cells enriched from blood (not recorded which). The CDR3 DNA reads as TGTGCCAGCAGCCCCTCAATGGGACAGTCGAAACGGGGCTACACCTTC. Translated: CASSPSMGQSKRGYTF. The variable domain in full, completed from reference TRBV7-9 and TRBJ1-2, reads DTGVSQNPRHKITKRGQNVTFRCDPISEHNRLYWYRQTLGQGPEFLTYFQNEAQLEKSRLLSDRFSAERPKGSFSTLEIQRTEQGDSAMYLCASSPSMGQSKRGYTFGSGTRLTVV.